This T cell receptor (beta chain) emerged from a study of OX40 agonist ivuxolimab in advanced cancers. TCRdb's copy holds only in-frame clones and misses some; the assay was immunoSEQ multiplex PCR. This sample yields tens of thousands of clones, of which 79% are seen a single time; 0.95% to 1.5% belongs to the top ten. This clone was observed a few times. This TCR came from an adult with an advanced solid tumor such as melanoma, head and neck, liver or kidney cancer. This sample comprised CD4+ or CD8+ T cells sorted from blood, obtained in a trial of the OX40 agonist ivuxolimab.

This CDR3 is CASSRRTAPNTGELFF. Written as DNA, the CDR3 is TGCGCCAGCAGCCGACGGACAGCTCCGAACACCGGGGAGCTGTTTTTT. The chain joins TRBV4-1 to TRBJ2-2, with a possible D match to TRBD1 (6 bases). The CDR3 is made up of 16 amino acids. Germline CDR1 is MGHRA and CDR2 is YSYEKL. The V gene lost 4 bases and the J gene lost 0 bases, with 12 bases spanning the gap.